This paragraph covers one T cell receptor (beta chain) sequence. No antigen is known for it. Sampling of blood occurred at baseline, cycle 4 day 1, and cycle 7 day 1. This sample is drawn from a study of OX40 agonist ivuxolimab in advanced cancers. Study-wide background: Mean age approximately 55 years, range roughly 20 to 85; nearly 85% male.

The germline V gene encodes CDR1 SEHNR and CDR2 FQNEAQ (reference sequence). Deletions cut 5 bases from V and 8 bases from J, with 15 bases between. CDR3 length: 13 amino acids. Study-level points and caveats: There were, on average, more expanded clones in CD8+ T cells than in CD4+.

The repertoire was sequenced with immunoSEQ multiplex PCR; TCRdb's copy has only in-frame clones and lacks some. The table includes more than 60,000 clones, 80% to 90% detected once. This clonotype was sampled from an adult with an advanced solid tumor such as melanoma, head and neck, liver or kidney cancer. This chain links TRBV7-9 with TRBJ1-2; D ambiguous. This specimen was CD4+ or CD8+ T cells sorted from blood, taken in a trial of the OX40 agonist ivuxolimab. The CDR3 DNA reads TGTGCCAGCAGCCCCGAGCGGGGAGGGGGCTACACCTTC. Translation gives CASSPERGGGYTF.